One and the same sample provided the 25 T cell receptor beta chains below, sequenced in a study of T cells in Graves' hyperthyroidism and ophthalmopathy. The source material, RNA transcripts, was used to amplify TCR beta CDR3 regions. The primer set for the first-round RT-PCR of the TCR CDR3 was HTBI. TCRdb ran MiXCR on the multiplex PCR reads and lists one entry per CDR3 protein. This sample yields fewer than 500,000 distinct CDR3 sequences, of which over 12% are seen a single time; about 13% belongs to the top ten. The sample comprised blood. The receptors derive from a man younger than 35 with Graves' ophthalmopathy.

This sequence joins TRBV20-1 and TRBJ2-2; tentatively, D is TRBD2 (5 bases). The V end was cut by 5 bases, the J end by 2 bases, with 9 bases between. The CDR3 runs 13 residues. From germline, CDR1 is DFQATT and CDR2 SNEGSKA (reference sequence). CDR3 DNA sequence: TGCAGTGCTCAGAGCGGTAACACCGGGGAGCTGTTTTTT. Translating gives CSAQSGNTGELFF.

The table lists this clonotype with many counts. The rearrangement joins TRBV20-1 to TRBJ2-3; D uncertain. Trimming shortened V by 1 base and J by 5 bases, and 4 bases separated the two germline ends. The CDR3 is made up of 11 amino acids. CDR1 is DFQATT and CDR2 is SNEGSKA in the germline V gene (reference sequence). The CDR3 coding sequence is TGCAGTGCTAGAGCCCTAGATACGCAGTATTTT. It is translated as CSARALDTQYF.

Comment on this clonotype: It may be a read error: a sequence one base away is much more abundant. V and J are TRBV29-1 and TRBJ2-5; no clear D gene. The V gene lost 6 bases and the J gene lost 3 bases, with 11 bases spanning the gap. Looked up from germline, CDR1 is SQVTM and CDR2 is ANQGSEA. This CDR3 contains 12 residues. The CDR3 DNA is TGCAGCGTGGAAAGGGCGGAAGAGACCCAGTACTTC. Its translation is CSVERAEETQYF.

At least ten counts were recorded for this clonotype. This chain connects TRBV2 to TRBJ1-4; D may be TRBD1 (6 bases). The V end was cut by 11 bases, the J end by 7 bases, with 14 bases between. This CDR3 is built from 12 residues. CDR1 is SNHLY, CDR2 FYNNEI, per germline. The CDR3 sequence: CAGQGRSEKLFF. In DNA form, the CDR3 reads TGTGCCGGTCAGGGGCGGAGTGAAAAACTGTTTTTT.

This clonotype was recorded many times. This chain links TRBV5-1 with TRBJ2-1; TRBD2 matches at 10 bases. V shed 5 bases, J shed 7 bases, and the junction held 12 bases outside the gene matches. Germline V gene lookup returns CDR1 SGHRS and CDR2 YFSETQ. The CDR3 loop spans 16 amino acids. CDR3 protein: CASRSSRDSGRNEQFF. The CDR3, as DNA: TGCGCCAGCAGATCTTCACGGGATAGCGGGAGGAATGAGCAGTTCTTC.

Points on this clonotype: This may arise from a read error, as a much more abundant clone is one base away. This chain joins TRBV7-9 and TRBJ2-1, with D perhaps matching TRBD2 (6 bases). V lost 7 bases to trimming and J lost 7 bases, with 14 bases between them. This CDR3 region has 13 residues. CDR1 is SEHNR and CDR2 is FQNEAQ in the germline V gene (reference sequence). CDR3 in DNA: TGTGCCAGCAAGGGAGGAGGTCGGAATGAGCAGTTCTTC. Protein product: CASKGGGRNEQFF. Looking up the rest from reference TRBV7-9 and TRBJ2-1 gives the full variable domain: DTGVSQNPRHKITKRGQNVTFRCDPISEHNRLYWYRQTLGQGPEFLTYFQNEAQLEKSRLLSDRFSAERPKGSFSTLEIQRTEQGDSAMYLCASKGGGRNEQFFGPGTRLTVL.

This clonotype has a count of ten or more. CDR3 loop: CASSPPGTGVNQPQHF. CDR3 bases: TGTGCCAGCTCACCCCCGGGGACAGGAGTCAATCAGCCCCAGCATTTT. The chain carries TRBV18 and TRBJ1-5, with TRBD1 identical over 8 bases. With 3 bases clipped from V and 3 bases from J, the junction kept 7 bases outside the gene matches. CDR1 KGHSH and CDR2 LQKENI come from the germline V gene. This CDR3 is 16 amino acids long.

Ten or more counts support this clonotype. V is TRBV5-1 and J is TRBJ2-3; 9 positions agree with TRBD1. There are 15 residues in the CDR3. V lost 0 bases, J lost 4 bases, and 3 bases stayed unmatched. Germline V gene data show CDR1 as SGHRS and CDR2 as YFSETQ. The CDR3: CASSLDGTGPDTQYF. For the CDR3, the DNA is TGCGCCAGCAGCTTGGATGGGACAGGGCCAGATACGCAGTATTTT.

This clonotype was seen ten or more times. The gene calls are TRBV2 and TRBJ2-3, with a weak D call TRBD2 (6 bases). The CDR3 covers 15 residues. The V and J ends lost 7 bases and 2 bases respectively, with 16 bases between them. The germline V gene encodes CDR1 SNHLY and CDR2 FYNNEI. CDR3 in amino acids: CASTSSREVTDTQYF. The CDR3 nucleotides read TGTGCCAGCACCTCATCCAGGGAGGTCACAGATACGCAGTATTTT.

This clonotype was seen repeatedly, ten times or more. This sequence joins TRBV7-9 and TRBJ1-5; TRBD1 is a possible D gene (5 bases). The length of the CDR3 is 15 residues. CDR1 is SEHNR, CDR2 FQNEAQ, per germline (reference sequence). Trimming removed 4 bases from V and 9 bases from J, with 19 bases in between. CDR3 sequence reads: CASSSLGTAEWPQHF. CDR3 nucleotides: TGTGCCAGCAGCTCACTAGGGACCGCGGAGTGGCCCCAGCATTTT. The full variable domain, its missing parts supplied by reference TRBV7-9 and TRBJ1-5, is DTGVSQNPRHKITKRGQNVTFRCDPISEHNRLYWYRQTLGQGPEFLTYFQNEAQLEKSRLLSDRFSAERPKGSFSTLEIQRTEQGDSAMYLCASSSLGTAEWPQHFGDGTRLSIL.

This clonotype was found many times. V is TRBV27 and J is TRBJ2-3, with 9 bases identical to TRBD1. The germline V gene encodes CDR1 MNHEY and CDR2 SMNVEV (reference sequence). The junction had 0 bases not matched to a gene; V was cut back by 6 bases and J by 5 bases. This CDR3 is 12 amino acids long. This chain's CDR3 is CASRTGGDTQYF. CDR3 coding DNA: TGTGCCAGCAGGACAGGGGGAGATACGCAGTATTTT.

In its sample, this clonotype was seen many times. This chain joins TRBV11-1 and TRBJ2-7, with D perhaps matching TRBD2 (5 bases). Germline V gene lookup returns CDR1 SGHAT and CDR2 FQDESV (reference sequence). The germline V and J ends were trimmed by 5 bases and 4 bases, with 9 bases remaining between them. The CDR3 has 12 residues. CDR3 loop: CASSGSGYEQYF. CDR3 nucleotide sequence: TGTGCCAGCAGCGGAAGCGGTTACGAGCAGTACTTC.

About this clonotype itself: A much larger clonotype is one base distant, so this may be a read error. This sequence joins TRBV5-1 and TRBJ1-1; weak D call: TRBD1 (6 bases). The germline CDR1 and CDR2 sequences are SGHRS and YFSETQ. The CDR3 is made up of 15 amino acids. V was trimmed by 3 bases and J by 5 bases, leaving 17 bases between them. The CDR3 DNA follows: TGCGCCAGCAGCTCATCGGGGGGCGGTGAGACTGAAGCTTTCTTT. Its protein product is CASSSSGGGETEAFF.

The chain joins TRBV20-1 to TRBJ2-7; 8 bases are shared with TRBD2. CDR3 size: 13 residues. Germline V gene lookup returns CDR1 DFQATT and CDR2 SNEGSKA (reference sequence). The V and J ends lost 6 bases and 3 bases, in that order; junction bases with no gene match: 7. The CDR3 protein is CSAEPGGSYEQYF. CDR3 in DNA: TGCAGTGCGGAGCCGGGGGGGAGCTACGAGCAGTACTTC.

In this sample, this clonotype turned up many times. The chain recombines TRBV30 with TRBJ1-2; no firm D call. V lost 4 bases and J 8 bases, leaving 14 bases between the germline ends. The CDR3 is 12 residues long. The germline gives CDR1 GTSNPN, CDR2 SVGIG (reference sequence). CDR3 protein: CAWKGPGEGYTF. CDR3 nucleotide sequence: TGTGCCTGGAAAGGGCCCGGGGAGGGCTACACCTTC.

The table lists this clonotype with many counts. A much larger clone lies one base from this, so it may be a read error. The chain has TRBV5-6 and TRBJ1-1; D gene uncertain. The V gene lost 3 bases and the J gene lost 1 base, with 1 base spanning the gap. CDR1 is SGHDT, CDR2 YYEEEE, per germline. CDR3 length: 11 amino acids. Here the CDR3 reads CASSWNTEAFF. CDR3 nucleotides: TGTGCCAGCAGCTGGAACACTGAAGCTTTCTTT.

The CDR3 here is CASSSLPRTSGRAGGYNEQFF. The CDR3 nucleotides read TGTGCCAGCAGTTCCTTACCCAGGACTAGCGGGAGGGCCGGGGGTTACAATGAGCAGTTCTTC. The chain uses TRBV27 and TRBJ2-1; TRBD2 matches 15 bases. Unmatched junction bases numbered 17, after V lost 4 bases and J lost 4 bases. The CDR3 loop spans 21 amino acids. Per germline, CDR1 MNHEY and CDR2 SMNVEV (reference sequence).

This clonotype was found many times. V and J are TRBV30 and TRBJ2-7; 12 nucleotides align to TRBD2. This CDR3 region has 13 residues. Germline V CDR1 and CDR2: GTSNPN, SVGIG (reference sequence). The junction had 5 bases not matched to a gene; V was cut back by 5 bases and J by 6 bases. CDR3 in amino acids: CAWASGRAPEQYF. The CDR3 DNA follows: TGTGCCTGGGCTAGCGGGAGGGCCCCCGAGCAGTACTTC. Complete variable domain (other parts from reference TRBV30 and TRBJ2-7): SQTIHQWPATLVQPVGSPLSLECTVEGTSNPNLYWYRQAAGRGLQLLFYSVGIGQISSEVPQNLSASRPQDRQFILSSKKLLLSDSGFYLCAWASGRAPEQYFGPGTRLTVT.

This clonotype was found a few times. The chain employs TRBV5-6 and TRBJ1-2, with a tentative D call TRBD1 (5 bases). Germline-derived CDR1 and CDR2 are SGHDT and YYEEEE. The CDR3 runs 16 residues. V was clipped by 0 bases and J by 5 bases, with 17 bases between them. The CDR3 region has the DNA TGTGCCAGCAGCTTGGGCCAGGGAGGCCGTGTTTATGGCTACACCTTC. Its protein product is CASSLGQGGRVYGYTF.

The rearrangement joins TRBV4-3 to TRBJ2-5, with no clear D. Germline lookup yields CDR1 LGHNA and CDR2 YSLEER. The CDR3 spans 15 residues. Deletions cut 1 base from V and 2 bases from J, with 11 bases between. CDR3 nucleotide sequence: TGCGCCAGCAGCCAAGCTGCGAAATTACAAGAGACCCAGTACTTC. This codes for CASSQAAKLQETQYF.

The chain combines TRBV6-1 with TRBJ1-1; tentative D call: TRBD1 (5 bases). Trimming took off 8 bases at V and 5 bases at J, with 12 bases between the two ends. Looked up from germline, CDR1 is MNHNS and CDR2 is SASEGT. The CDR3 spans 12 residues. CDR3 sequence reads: CASGHRRTEAFF. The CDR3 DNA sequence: TGTGCCAGCGGACACCGGAGGACTGAAGCTTTCTTT.

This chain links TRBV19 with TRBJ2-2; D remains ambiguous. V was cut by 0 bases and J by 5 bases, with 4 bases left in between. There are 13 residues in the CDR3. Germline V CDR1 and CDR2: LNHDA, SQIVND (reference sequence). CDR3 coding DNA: TGTGCCAGTAGTATAGAAGCAACCGGGGAGCTGTTTTTT. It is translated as CASSIEATGELFF.

CDR3 amino acids: CASSQDWTPGAYEQYF. The DNA for the CDR3 is TGTGCCAGCAGCCAAGATTGGACCCCGGGGGCCTACGAGCAGTACTTC. V gene TRBV4-2 combines with J gene TRBJ2-7; possible D gene TRBD2, 6 bases. V was trimmed by 0 bases and J by 2 bases, leaving 14 bases between them. Germline CDR1 LGHNA, CDR2 YNFKEQ. CDR3 length equals 16 residues.

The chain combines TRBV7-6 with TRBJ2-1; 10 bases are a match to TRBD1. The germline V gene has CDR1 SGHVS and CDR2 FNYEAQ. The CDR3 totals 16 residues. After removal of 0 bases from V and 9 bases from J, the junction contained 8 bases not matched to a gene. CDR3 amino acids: CASSLATGTGASEQFF. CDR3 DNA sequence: TGTGCCAGCAGCTTAGCCACCGGGACAGGGGCTAGTGAGCAGTTCTTC.

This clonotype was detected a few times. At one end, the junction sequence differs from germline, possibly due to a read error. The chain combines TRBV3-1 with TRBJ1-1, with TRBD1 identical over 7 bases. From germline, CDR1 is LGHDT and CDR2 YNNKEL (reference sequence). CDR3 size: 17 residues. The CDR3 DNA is TGTGCCAGCAGCGAAGAGGACGAGGGGGCAATGAACACTGAAGCTTTCTTT. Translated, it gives CASSEEDEGAMNTEAFF. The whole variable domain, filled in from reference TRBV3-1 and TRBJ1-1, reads DTAVSQTPKYLVTQMGNDKSIKCEQNLGHDTMYWYKQDSKKFLKIMFSYNNKELIINETVPNRFSPKSPDKAHLNLHINSLELGDSAVYFCASSEEDEGAMNTEAFFGQGTRLTVV.